This T cell receptor beta chain was sequenced in a study of Ad26.COV2.S vaccination and SARS-CoV-2 variants. Measured with immunoSEQ multiplex PCR; TCRdb has only the in-frame clones, and not every one. This table has around 450,000 clones, 90% appearing once. Treatment described: roughly 19 received Ad26.COV2.S at low or high dose, single or two shots; several received placebo; per-sample allocation not given. Each sample was drawn 63 days after the first injection (of vaccine or placebo). With 1 base removed from V and 3 bases from J, the gap between germline ends came to 6 bases. The germline V gene encodes CDR1 KGHSH and CDR2 LQKENI. This CDR3 is 13 amino acids long.

The sample here was peripheral blood, taken in a trial of Ad26.COV2.S vaccine versus placebo. The V and J genes are TRBV18 and TRBJ2-5; possibly TRBD1 for D (6 bases). The receptor was derived from a person aged 18-60 years who received the Ad26.COV2.S COVID-19 vaccine or a placebo. The CDR3 sequence: CASSPRTEETQYF. The CDR3 nucleotides read TGTGCCAGCTCACCACGGACAGAAGAGACCCAGTACTTC.